This passage covers 23 T cell receptor beta chains from one sample sequenced in a study of tissue T cells after allogeneic stem cell transplantation. Profiling relied on immunoSEQ multiplex PCR, and the TCRdb table lists in-frame clones only, not all of them. The sample shows over 2,000 clones, around 62% of them seen only once. The sequencing sample was made of gut tissue. The receptor set was obtained from a female BALB/c mouse in good health. This strain has MHC haplotype H2-d.

As for this clone: Genes and germline are mouse. Coverage ceases 1 residue before the CDR3 finishes, and the germline J gene fills in the end. V usage is TRBV4 and J usage is TRBJ1-6, with D tentatively TRBD1 (5 bases). TRBJ1-6 belongs to the ORF category, with a function that is uncertain. V was trimmed by 5 bases and J by 0 bases, leaving 11 bases between them. This CDR3 spans 16 amino acids. CDR1 LGHDT and CDR2 YNNKQL come from the germline V gene (reference sequence). The CDR3 DNA, read in part, is TGTGCCAGCAGCCCCGGACAATATTCCTATAATTCGCCCCTCTAC. Translating gives CASSPGQYSYNSPLY. The CDR3 as a whole reads CASSPGQYSYNSPLYF.

This clone has just a few counts. Gene names denote mouse genes. The read stops 1 residue short of the end of the CDR3; the missing end is completed from the germline J gene. The chain recombines TRBV31 with TRBJ2-7; TRBD2 matches at 8 bases. Germline loops: CDR1 GKSSPN, CDR2 SITVG. This CDR3 contains 14 residues. V shed 0 bases and J 0 bases; nucleotides not matched to a gene: 1. CDR3 protein: CAWSLGGRSYEQYF. The covered CDR3 bases are TGTGCCTGGAGTCTGGGGGGGCGCTCCTATGAACAGTAC.

Concerning this clone: Gene names are the mouse ones. The CDR3 region is CASTRDWGYEQYF. The covered CDR3 bases are TGTGCCAGCACCCGGGACTGGGGGTATGAACAGTAC. The genes are TRBV19 and TRBJ2-7; 11 bases agree with TRBD2. The CDR3 extends 1 residue past the end of the read, so its final part is completed from the germline J gene. The germline gives CDR1 FNHDT, CDR2 SITEND (reference sequence). V lost 6 bases and J lost 4; bases outside the gene matches: 3. The CDR3 totals 13 residues.

Details on this clone: Gene labels here are mouse ones. The read ends 1 residue before the CDR3 terminus; that terminus is restored from the germline J gene. J is TRBJ2-1 and V is TRBV13-2, with D maybe TRBD1 (6 bases). Deletions cut 0 bases from V and 9 bases from J, with 16 bases between. This CDR3 has 15 amino acids. CDR1 is NNHNN, CDR2 SYGAGS, per germline (reference sequence). The chain's CDR3 is CASGDAGQGRGEQFF. Incomplete CDR3 DNA: TGTGCCAGCGGTGATGCGGGGCAGGGGAGGGGTGAGCAGTTC.

In the case of this clone: Gene names denote mouse genes. The read gets to within 1 residue of the CDR3 end, and the germline J gene fills in the rest. The chain recombines TRBV5 with TRBJ1-5, with 8 bases lining up with TRBD1. V lost 1 base and J lost 4; bases outside the gene matches: 3. This CDR3 has 15 amino acids. Germline assignment: CDR1 LGHNA and CDR2 YNLKQL (reference sequence). CDR3 sequence: CASSQGTGKNQAPLF. The CDR3 DNA, read in part, is TGTGCCAGCAGCCAAGGGACAGGGAAAAACCAGGCTCCGCTT.

As for this clone: Genes and germline are mouse. Within the sample, other DNA sequences also encode this same CDR3. The CDR3 DNA, read in part, is TGTGCCAGCAGTGATGGGGGGGTGGGCCAACAGTAC. It encodes CASSDGGVGQQY. The complete CDR3 sequence is CASSDGGVGQQYF. This chain joins TRBV13-3 and TRBJ2-7, with D tentatively TRBD2 (6 bases). The read halts 1 residue ahead of the CDR3 end, with the missing end drawn from the germline J gene. The CDR3 runs 13 residues. V shed 0 bases and J shed 8 bases, with 12 bases lying between them. Germline CDR1 and CDR2: NNHDY and SYVADS.

Concerning this clone: The gene names here belong to mouse. The sequence runs out 1 residue before the end of the CDR3; the remainder is reconstructed from the germline J gene. This chain joins TRBV3 and TRBJ2-3; D not certain. Germline loops: CDR1 SNHLY, CDR2 FYNGKV (reference sequence). The V gene lost 8 bases and the J gene lost 0 bases, with 3 bases spanning the gap. The CDR3 is 11 amino acids. CDR3 sequence reads: CASYSAETLYF. The CDR3 bases that were read are TGTGCCAGCTATAGTGCAGAAACGCTGTAT.

To note about this clone: Gene names denote mouse genes. Read data end 1 residue before the CDR3 end; the end is taken from the germline J gene. The chain uses TRBV31 and TRBJ1-4, with TRBD1 identical over 11 bases. There are 16 residues in the CDR3. Trimming at V came to 0 bases and at J to 7 bases, leaving 7 bases not matched to a gene. Germline V gene lookup returns CDR1 GKSSPN and CDR2 SITVG. The sequenced part of the CDR3 DNA is TGTGCCTGGAGTCTAGCCAGGACAGGGGGCACCGAAAGATTATTT. Amino acids: CAWSLARTGGTERLF. The entire CDR3 protein reads CAWSLARTGGTERLFF.

In regard to this clone: Gene names and germline match the mouse. The CDR3 is cut off 1 residue early in the read; its end comes from the germline J gene. The rearrangement links TRBV20 to TRBJ2-4, with D perhaps assigned TRBD1 or TRBD2 (5 bases each). CDR3 size: 13 residues. V lost 1 base and J lost 0, with 5 bases in between. CDR1 GFQATS and CDR2 STVNSAI come from the germline V gene. The CDR3 is CGARGDSQNTLYF. The CDR3 bases that were read are TGTGGTGCTAGGGGGGACAGTCAAAACACCTTGTAC.

As regards this clone: Mouse gene names and germline throughout. The read ends 1 residue early relative to the CDR3; the germline J gene fills the gap. The chain joins TRBV19 to TRBJ1-5, with a tentative D call TRBD1 (5 bases). This CDR3 is 14 amino acids long. Trimming shortened V by 0 bases and J by 4 bases, and 8 bases separated the two germline ends. CDR1 and CDR2 from the germline V gene are FNHDT and SITEND (reference sequence). The chain's CDR3 is CASSIAAGNQAPLF. Partial CDR3 DNA: TGTGCCAGCAGTATAGCGGCAGGGAACCAGGCTCCGCTT.

About this clone itself: Mouse names are used for the genes. The read ends 1 residue early relative to the CDR3; the germline J gene fills the gap. The chain combines TRBV24 with TRBJ2-7; D is perhaps TRBD1 (5 bases). Deletions cut 3 bases from V and 4 bases from J, with 7 bases between. The CDR3 loop spans 12 amino acids. Germline loops: CDR1 KGHTA, CDR2 FRNEEI. The CDR3 is CASSLGQYEQYF. The part of the CDR3 DNA that was read is TGTGCCAGCAGTCTCGGACAATATGAACAGTAC.

About this clone itself: Germline and genes here are mouse. CDR3 DNA, as far as it was read: TGTGCCAGCGGTGATGCCGGGACAGGGGATGAACAGTAC. Translation: CASGDAGTGDEQY. The CDR3 as a whole reads CASGDAGTGDEQYF. This rearrangement joins TRBV13-2 to TRBJ2-7; 10 nucleotides line up with TRBD1. Sequencing ends 1 residue short of the CDR3 end; the germline J gene provides the rest. CDR1 is NNHNN, CDR2 SYGAGS, per germline (reference sequence). The CDR3 has 14 amino acids. V dropped 0 bases and J dropped 5; count of bases not matched to a gene: 2.

This clone turned up a few times. Genes and germline come from the mouse. The read falls 1 residue short of the CDR3 end, and the missing part is taken from the germline J gene. This chain uses TRBV24 with TRBJ2-2; weak D call: TRBD1 (6 bases). The CDR3 totals 14 residues. Germline-derived CDR1 and CDR2 are KGHTA and FRNEEI. The ends were cut back, 3 bases at V and 2 bases at J, with 7 bases in the middle. The chain's CDR3 is CASSLQGNTGQLYF. The sequenced part of the CDR3 DNA is TGTGCCAGCAGTCTTCAGGGGAACACCGGGCAGCTCTAC.

In regard to this clone: All gene names here are mouse names. The read is 1 residue too short to cover the CDR3 end, so that end is filled in from the germline J gene. V gene TRBV20 combines with J gene TRBJ2-7; 12 nucleotides align to TRBD2. The CDR3 is made up of 13 amino acids. Trimming at V came to 4 bases and at J to 6 bases, leaving 4 bases not matched to a gene. Germline loops: CDR1 GFQATS, CDR2 STVNSAI. The CDR3 here is CGAKTGGAREQYF. CDR3 DNA, as far as it was read: TGTGGTGCTAAGACTGGGGGGGCGCGTGAACAGTAC.

This clone was picked up one time. Genes and germline are mouse. Coverage ceases 1 residue before the CDR3 finishes, and the germline J gene fills in the end. This chain uses TRBV20 with TRBJ1-4, with 9 bases fitting TRBD1. The CDR3 extends over 15 amino acids. CDR1 and CDR2 from the germline V gene are GFQATS and STVNSAI. The junction had 4 bases not matched to a gene; V was cut back by 2 bases and J by 3 bases. Here the CDR3 reads CGARTGGAANERLFF. The part of the CDR3 DNA that was read is TGTGGTGCTAGGACAGGGGGCGCTGCCAACGAAAGATTATTT.

To note about this clone: Gene names are mouse gene names. The read ends 1 residue before the CDR3 terminus; that terminus is restored from the germline J gene. This chain uses TRBV19 with TRBJ2-4, with TRBD2 matching 11 bases. Germline trimming cut 2 bases from V and 8 bases from J; bases unmatched to any gene: 4. The CDR3 runs to 14 residues. In germline, CDR1 is FNHDT, CDR2 SITEND (reference sequence). CDR3 region: CASSMNWGGLTLYF. The sequenced CDR3 bases are TGTGCCAGCAGTATGAACTGGGGGGGCCTCACCTTGTAC. The variable domain in full, with the rest retrieved from reference TRBV19 and TRBJ2-4, is GGIITQTPKFLIGQEGQKLTLKCQQNFNHDTMYWYRQDSGKGLRLIYYSITENDLQKGDLSEGYDASREKKSSFSLTVTSAQKNEMAVFLCASSMNWGGLTLYFGAGTRLSVL.

Concerning this clone: Mouse gene names apply. The CDR3 end is not reached by the read, which stops 1 residue before it; the germline J gene fills it in. The rearrangement uses TRBV3 and TRBJ2-2; D might be TRBD1 or TRBD2, each matching 6 bases. Trimming removed 4 bases at V and 4 bases at J, with 7 bases between. The CDR3 has 13 residues. The germline V gene has CDR1 SNHLY and CDR2 FYNGKV (reference sequence). CDR3 in amino acids: CASSWGRTGQLYF. The sequenced part of the CDR3 DNA is TGTGCCAGCAGCTGGGGGCGCACCGGGCAGCTCTAC. Together with reference TRBV3 and TRBJ2-2, the CDR3 gives the full variable domain: GPKVLQIPSHQIIDMGQMVTLNCDPVSNHLYFYWYKQILGQQMEFLVNFYNGKVMEKSKLFKDQFSVERPDGSYFTLKIQPTALEDSAVYFCASSWGRTGQLYFGEGSKLTVL.

Concerning this clone itself: Gene labels here are mouse ones. The read terminates 1 residue before the CDR3 end, so the remaining end is supplied by the germline J gene. This rearrangement joins TRBV20 to TRBJ2-7, with 11 bases aligning to TRBD1. The CDR3 length is 14 residues. CDR1 and CDR2 (germline): GFQATS, STVNSAI. The V and J ends lost 1 base and 3 bases, in that order; junction bases with no gene match: 2. Incomplete CDR3 DNA: TGTGGTGCTAGGGGGGACAGGGGGATCTATGAACAGTAC. This codes for CGARGDRGIYEQY. The full CDR3 protein is CGARGDRGIYEQYF.

As regards this clone: Mouse names are used for the genes. Coverage ceases 1 residue before the CDR3 finishes, and the germline J gene fills in the end. V and J are TRBV13-1 and TRBJ1-3; D is unclear. The V and J ends lost 0 bases and 5 bases respectively, with 3 bases between them. Germline lookup yields CDR1 NSHNY and CDR2 SYGAGN. The CDR3 has 12 residues. The sequenced CDR3 bases are TGTGCCAGCAGTGATGGCAGAAATACGCTCTAT. This translates into CASSDGRNTLY. In full, the CDR3 reads CASSDGRNTLYF.

Of note for this clone: The gene names given are mouse names. The missing CDR3 end, 1 residue past where the read stops, is filled in from the germline J gene. The chain combines TRBV24 with TRBJ2-4; TRBD1 is a possible D gene (6 bases). The CDR3 length is 13 residues. V gave up 3 bases and J gave up 4 bases, with 8 bases separating them. Germline values: CDR1 KGHTA, CDR2 FRNEEI. CDR3 DNA, as far as it was read: TGTGCCAGCAGTCTTGGGGACAAAAACACCTTGTAC. Protein sequence: CASSLGDKNTLY. The complete CDR3 sequence is CASSLGDKNTLYF.

As to this clone: All gene names here are mouse names. Read sequence stops 1 residue before the CDR3 end, and the germline J gene provides the missing end. The chain links TRBV13-1 to TRBJ1-4, with a weak D call TRBD1 (5 bases). CDR1 NSHNY and CDR2 SYGAGN come from the germline V gene. There are 17 residues in the CDR3. V dropped 5 bases and J dropped 0 bases, with 17 bases sitting between them. CDR3 in amino acids: CASRQKGHLISNERLFF. CDR3 DNA (partial): TGTGCCAGCAGACAAAAAGGACACCTGATTTCCAACGAAAGATTATTT.

On this clone itself: The germline and genes are mouse ones. The CDR3 is cut off 1 residue early in the read; its end comes from the germline J gene. The rearrangement joins TRBV3 to TRBJ2-5, with 12 bases aligning to TRBD2. The CDR3 runs 16 residues. V dropped 5 bases and J dropped 3; count of bases not matched to a gene: 6. The germline gives CDR1 SNHLY, CDR2 FYNGKV (reference sequence). The CDR3 bases that were read are TGTGCCAGCAGCCTCGCCGGGACTGGGGGGCAAGACACCCAGTAC. The encoded protein is CASSLAGTGGQDTQY. The whole CDR3 region reads CASSLAGTGGQDTQYF.

Notes on this clone: Here the gene names and germline are mouse. The read falls 1 residue short of the CDR3 end, and the missing part is taken from the germline J gene. The chain is built from TRBV4 and TRBJ2-5, with 12 bases fitting TRBD1. From germline, CDR1 is LGHDT and CDR2 YNNKQL (reference sequence). The ends lost 4 bases at V and 5 bases at J; junction bases unmatched: 4. The CDR3 is made up of 15 amino acids. The CDR3 DNA, read in part, is TGTGCCAGCAGCTTGGGACAGGGGGCGAGAGACACCCAGTAC. Its translation: CASSLGQGARDTQY. The complete CDR3 sequence is CASSLGQGARDTQYF.